This is a list of T cell receptor beta chains from one sample in a study of T cell repertoires in cytomegalovirus infection. TCRdb recomputed calls from the reads with MiXCR, one row per CDR3 protein. In the table there are about 890,000 distinct CDR3 sequences, around 32% of which are singletons. No antigens are known for them. The sequenced sample was cultured CD8+ T cells from PBMCs, obtained from culture after CMV antigen stimulation. The receptors originated from a human donor in good health (CMV status not recorded). Some clones in this sample may be carry-over from other donors' samples. The CDR3 runs from the conserved cysteine through the conserved F or W.

CDR3 length | J gene | V gene | CDR3 protein
15 | TRBJ1-1 | TRBV6-2/TRBV6-3 | CASSYPQAGNTEAFF
13 | TRBJ1-1 | TRBV10-2 | CAAGAGWNTEAFF
14 | TRBJ2-7 | TRBV2 | CASNPSSGHYEQYF
15 | TRBJ2-3 | TRBV6-2/TRBV6-3 | CASSASLGSTDTQYF
14 | TRBJ2-7 | TRBV14 | CASSLPFGSGEQYF
20 | TRBJ2-5 | TRBV2 | CASTEPGTGTESLTGETQYF
16 | TRBJ2-1 | TRBV7-6 | CASSYSTRFPYNEQFF
14 | TRBJ2-7 | TRBV5-6 | CASNRGTSYYEQYF
17 | TRBJ2-3 | TRBV7-2 | CASSLGRGAGGTDTQYF
16 | TRBJ2-4 | TRBV11-2 | CASSLGVGMVKNIQYF
15 | TRBJ2-1 | TRBV6-1 | CASSMGQGTYNEQFF
14 | TRBJ2-7 | TRBV7-9 | CASSSKPHIYEQYF
15 | TRBJ1-1 | TRBV5-5 | CASSAYQGIGTEAFF
14 | TRBJ2-4 | TRBV27 | CASSLSPAKNIQYF
15 | TRBJ1-4 | TRBV6-1 | CASSEQTGDGEKLFF
17 | TRBJ1-2 | TRBV4-2 | CASSQEAGGQLNYGYTF
14 | TRBJ1-1 | TRBV6-2/TRBV6-3 | CASSYPPGNTEAFF
13 | TRBJ1-2 | TRBV6-5 | CASSYSNRGGYTF
15 | TRBJ1-2 | TRBV27 | CASSLYGGPYYGYTF
14 | TRBJ1-1 | TRBV12-3/TRBV12-4 | CASSSVRYLAEAFF
14 | TRBJ2-1 | TRBV28 | CASSFALNGGEQFF
13 | TRBJ2-1 | TRBV27 | CASTDVTYNEQFF
12 | TRBJ1-4 | TRBV15 | CATSTQGIQLFF
16 | TRBJ1-5 | TRBV28 | CASSFGQAFSNQPQHF
17 | TRBJ2-4 | TRBV20-1 | CSARDRGRGVPKNIQYF
13 | TRBJ2-1 | TRBV25-1 | CANSLLPGSEQFF
12 | TRBJ2-1 | TRBV6-2/TRBV6-3 | CASTSRPREQFF
15 | TRBJ2-1 | TRBV3-1 | CASSQEGGPNNEQFF
14 | TRBJ1-1 | TRBV6-2/TRBV6-3 | CASNRQALNTEAFF
15 | TRBJ1-4 | TRBV27 | CASSVGTETKEKLFF
15 | TRBJ2-7 | TRBV27 | CASSFRGGSSYEQYF
12 | TRBJ1-3 | TRBV7-6 | CASSSIPNTIYF
14 | TRBJ2-3 | TRBV27 | CASNRAGLTDTQYF
16 | TRBJ1-6 | TRBV20-1 | CSARDEGIGYNSPLHF
14 | TRBJ1-4 | TRBV27 | CASTSGGWDEKLFF
14 | TRBJ1-6 | TRBV13 | CASSSDSWNSPLHF
17 | TRBJ1-1 | TRBV4-2 | CASNQDISGVGNTEAFF
13 | TRBJ1-6 | TRBV27 | CASKGAYNSPLHF
14 | TRBJ1-1 | TRBV7-6 | CASSLGQGPQEAFF
14 | TRBJ2-1 | TRBV29-1 | CSVERAGGGNEQFF
17 | TRBJ1-6 | TRBV19 | CASSLAGNRDRYSPLHF
15 | TRBJ2-5 | TRBV25-1 | CASRVAGAIQETQYF
15 | TRBJ2-2 | TRBV4-3 | CASRRGRGDTGDLFF
16 | TRBJ1-2 | TRBV5-4 | CASTPGGGPANYGYTF
16 | TRBJ2-2 | TRBV7-6 | CASSSWRGVPTGELFF
13 | TRBJ1-2 | TRBV6-5 | CASSQSDFYGYTF
14 | TRBJ2-7 | TRBV10-3 | CAISESGTSYEQYF
14 | TRBJ1-1 | TRBV27 | CASSTDSMYTMAFF
16 | TRBJ2-3 | TRBV7-2 | CASSLRRGADTDTQYF
16 | TRBJ2-1 | TRBV6-5 | CASRPNPAAISNEQFF
16 | TRBJ2-1 | TRBV7-2 | CASSSTSGGAFYEQFF
13 | TRBJ1-2 | TRBV10-3 | CAIPDIPNYGYTF
15 | TRBJ2-7 | TRBV7-9 | CASSPASGAAYEQYF
13 | TRBJ2-7 | TRBV6-8 | CASSYAGGPEQYF
14 | TRBJ1-1 | TRBV19 | CASSIVGVETEAFF
14 | TRBJ2-3 | TRBV6-8 | CASGDSSPQDTQYF
11 | TRBJ1-2 | TRBV19 | CVSISSYGYTF
18 | TRBJ2-5 | TRBV6-2/TRBV6-3 | CASRAFWTSGGLQETQYF
14 | TRBJ2-2 | TRBV27 | CASSDRGLFGELFF